This T cell receptor beta chain comes out of a study of T cells in Graves' hyperthyroidism and ophthalmopathy. The CDR3 is 13 amino acids. V lost 6 bases, J lost 10 bases, and 11 bases stayed unmatched. Germline V gene sequence: CDR1 SGHAT, CDR2 FQNNGV. Study outcomes and limitations: Within blood appeared most thyroid clonotypes that had expanded above 0.001. The model's output predicted ophthalmopathy at a median of 6.5 months prior to onset.

Patients with uncontrolled infections, other autoimmune diseases, pregnancy or lactation were excluded. About this clonotype itself: Its specificity is not known.

From RNA transcripts, TCR beta CDR3 regions were amplified. Carried out on the TCR CDR3, a first-round RT-PCR used the HTBI primer set. In TCRdb, the multiplex PCR reads were re-called with MiXCR into one record per CDR3 protein. The table has roughly 49,000 distinct CDR3 sequences, about 53% seen once. Source material: peripheral blood or thyroid tissue (not recorded which). The source is a man younger than 35 with Graves' hyperthyroidism. The chain couples TRBV11-2 to TRBJ2-7; 8 nucleotides align to TRBD1. In DNA form, the CDR3 reads TGTGCCAGCAGAATTGGGACAGGCACACCTCAGTACTTC. Translation: CASRIGTGTPQYF.